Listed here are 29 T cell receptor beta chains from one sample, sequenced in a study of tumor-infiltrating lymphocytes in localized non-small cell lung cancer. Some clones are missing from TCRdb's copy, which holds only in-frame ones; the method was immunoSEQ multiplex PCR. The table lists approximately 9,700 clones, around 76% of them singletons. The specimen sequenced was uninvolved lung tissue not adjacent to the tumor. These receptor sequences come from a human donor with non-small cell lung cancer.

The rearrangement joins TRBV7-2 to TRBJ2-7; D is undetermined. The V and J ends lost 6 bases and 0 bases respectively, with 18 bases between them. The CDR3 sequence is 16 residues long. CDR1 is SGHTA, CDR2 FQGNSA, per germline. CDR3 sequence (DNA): TGTGCCAGCAGTGGCCTTTCGCAAGATAGCTCCTACGAGCAGTACTTC. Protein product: CASSGLSQDSSYEQYF.

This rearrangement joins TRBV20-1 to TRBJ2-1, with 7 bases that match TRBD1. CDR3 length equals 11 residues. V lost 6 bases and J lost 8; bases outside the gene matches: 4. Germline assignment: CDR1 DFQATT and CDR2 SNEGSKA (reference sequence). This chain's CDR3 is CSARQGYEQFF. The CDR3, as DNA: TGCAGTGCCAGACAGGGTTATGAGCAGTTCTTC.

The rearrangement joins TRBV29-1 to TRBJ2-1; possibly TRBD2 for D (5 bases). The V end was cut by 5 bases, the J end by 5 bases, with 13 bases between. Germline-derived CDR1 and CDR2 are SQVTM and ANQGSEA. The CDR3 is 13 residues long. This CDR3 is CSVSGVWDNEQFF. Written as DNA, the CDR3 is TGCAGCGTTTCCGGGGTGTGGGACAATGAGCAGTTCTTC.

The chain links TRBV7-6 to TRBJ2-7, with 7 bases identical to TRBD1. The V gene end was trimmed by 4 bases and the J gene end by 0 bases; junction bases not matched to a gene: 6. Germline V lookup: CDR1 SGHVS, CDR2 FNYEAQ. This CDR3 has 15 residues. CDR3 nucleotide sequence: TGTGCCAGCAGCTATGGACAGGACCCCTCCTACGAGCAGTACTTC. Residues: CASSYGQDPSYEQYF.

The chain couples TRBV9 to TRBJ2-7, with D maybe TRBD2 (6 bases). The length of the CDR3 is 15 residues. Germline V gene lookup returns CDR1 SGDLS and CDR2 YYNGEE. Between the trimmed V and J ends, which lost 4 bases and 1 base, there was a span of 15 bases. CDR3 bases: TGTGCCAGCAGCCCTCGAGCGGGCGCATCCTACGAGCAGTACTTC. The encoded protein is CASSPRAGASYEQYF.

CDR3 sequence reads: CASSESGQLANYGYTF. The DNA of the CDR3 is TGTGCCAGCAGTGAATCGGGACAGCTTGCTAACTATGGCTACACCTTC. The chain joins TRBV6-1 to TRBJ1-2; 7 nucleotides align to TRBD1. V dropped 2 bases and J dropped 0; count of bases not matched to a gene: 6. Per the germline V gene, CDR1 is MNHNS and CDR2 is SASEGT. The CDR3 is 16 residues long.

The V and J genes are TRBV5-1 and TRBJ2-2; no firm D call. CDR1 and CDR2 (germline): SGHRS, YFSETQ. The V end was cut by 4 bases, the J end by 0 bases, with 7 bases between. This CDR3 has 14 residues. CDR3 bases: TGCGCCAGCAGCCTCACATCGAACACCGGGGAGCTGTTTTTT. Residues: CASSLTSNTGELFF.

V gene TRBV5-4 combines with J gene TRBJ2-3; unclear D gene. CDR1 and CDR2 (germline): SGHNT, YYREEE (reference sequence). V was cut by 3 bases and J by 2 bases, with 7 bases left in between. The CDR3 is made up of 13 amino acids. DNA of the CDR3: TGTGCCAGCAGCTCCGGGCACACAGATACGCAGTATTTT. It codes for CASSSGHTDTQYF.

The CDR3 DNA follows: TGTGCCAGCAGCAATTCTACAGGGTTGCTTGACTACAATGAGCAGTTCTTC. This translates into CASSNSTGLLDYNEQFF. The V and J genes are TRBV21-1 and TRBJ2-1; TRBD1, the table's D call, lacks a check against the DNA. TRBV21-1 is annotated as a pseudogene. CDR3 length: 17 residues.

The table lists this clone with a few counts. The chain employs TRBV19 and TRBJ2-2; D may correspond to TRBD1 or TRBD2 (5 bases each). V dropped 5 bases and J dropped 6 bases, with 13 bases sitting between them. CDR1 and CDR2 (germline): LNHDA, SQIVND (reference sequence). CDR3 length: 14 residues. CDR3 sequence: CASSGGASAGELFF. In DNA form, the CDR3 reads TGTGCCAGTAGTGGGGGAGCGTCGGCCGGGGAGCTGTTTTTT.

The CDR3 DNA follows: TGTGCCAGCCGGGTTATTCCCGGGGAGCTGTTTTTT. This codes for CASRVIPGELFF. The gene calls are TRBV6-5 and TRBJ2-2; D call uncertain. V lost 8 bases and J lost 6, with 10 bases in between. The CDR3 runs 12 residues. Germline V gene data show CDR1 as MNHEY and CDR2 as SVGAGI.

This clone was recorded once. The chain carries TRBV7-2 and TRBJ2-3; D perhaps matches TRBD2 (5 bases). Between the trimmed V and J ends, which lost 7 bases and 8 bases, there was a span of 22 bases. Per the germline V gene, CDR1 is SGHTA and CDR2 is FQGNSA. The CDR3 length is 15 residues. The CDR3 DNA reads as TGTGCCAGCACCTTGGAGGTTTCCCGCTCGGCTACGCAGTATTTT. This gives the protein CASTLEVSRSATQYF.

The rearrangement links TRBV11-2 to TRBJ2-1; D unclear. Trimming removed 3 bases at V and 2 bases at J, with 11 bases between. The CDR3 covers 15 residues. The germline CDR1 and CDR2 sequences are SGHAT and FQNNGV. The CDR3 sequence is CASSFTANPYNEQFF. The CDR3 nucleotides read TGTGCCAGCAGCTTTACAGCGAATCCCTACAATGAGCAGTTCTTC.

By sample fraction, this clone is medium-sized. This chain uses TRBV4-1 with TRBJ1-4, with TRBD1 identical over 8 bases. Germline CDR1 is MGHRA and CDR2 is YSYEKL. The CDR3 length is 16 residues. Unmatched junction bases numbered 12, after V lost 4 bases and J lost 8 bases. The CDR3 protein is CASSLGPGQVREKLFF. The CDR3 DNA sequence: TGCGCCAGCAGCCTCGGACCGGGACAGGTCCGGGAAAAACTGTTTTTT.

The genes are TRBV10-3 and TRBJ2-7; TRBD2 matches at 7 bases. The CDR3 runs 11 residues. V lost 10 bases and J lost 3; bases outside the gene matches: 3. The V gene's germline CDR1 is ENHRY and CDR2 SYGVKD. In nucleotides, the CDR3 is TGTGCCACCAGCGGGATCTACGAGCAGTACTTC. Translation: CATSGIYEQYF.

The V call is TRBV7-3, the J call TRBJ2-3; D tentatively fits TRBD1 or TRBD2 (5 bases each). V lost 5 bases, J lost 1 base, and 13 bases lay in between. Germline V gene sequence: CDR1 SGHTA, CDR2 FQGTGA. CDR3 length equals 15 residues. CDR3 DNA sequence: TGTGCCAGCAGCCCCAGGGACCTAGGCACAGATACGCAGTATTTT. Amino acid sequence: CASSPRDLGTDTQYF.

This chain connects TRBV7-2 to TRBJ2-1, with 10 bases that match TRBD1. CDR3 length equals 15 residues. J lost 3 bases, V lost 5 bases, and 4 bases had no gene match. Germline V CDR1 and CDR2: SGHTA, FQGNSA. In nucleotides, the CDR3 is TGTGCCAGCAGCACCGACAGGGGGCTCTACAATGAGCAGTTCTTC. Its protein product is CASSTDRGLYNEQFF.

CDR3 sequence reads: CASSLQFPSYGYTF. In DNA, the CDR3 is TGTGCCAGCAGTTTACAGTTTCCTAGCTATGGCTACACCTTC. The chain uses TRBV27 and TRBJ1-2; D uncertain. The germline V gene has CDR1 MNHEY and CDR2 SMNVEV (reference sequence). The CDR3 totals 14 residues. V shed 2 bases and J shed 4 bases, with 11 bases lying between them.

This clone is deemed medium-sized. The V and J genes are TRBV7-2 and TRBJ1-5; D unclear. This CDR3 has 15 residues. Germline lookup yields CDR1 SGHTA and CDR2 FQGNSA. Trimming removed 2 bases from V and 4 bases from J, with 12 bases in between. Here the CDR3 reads CASSLNLPPNQPQHF. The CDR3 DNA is TGTGCCAGCAGCTTAAATCTTCCCCCTAATCAGCCCCAGCATTTT. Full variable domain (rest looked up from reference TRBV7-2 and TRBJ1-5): GAGVSQSPSNKVTEKGKDVELRCDPISGHTALYWYRQSLGQGLEFLIYFQGNSAPDKSGLPSDRFSAERTGGSVSTLTIQRTQQEDSAVYLCASSLNLPPNQPQHFGDGTRLSIL.

This CDR3 is CSVEAQAKETQYF. The CDR3 DNA is TGCAGCGTTGAAGCACAGGCAAAAGAGACCCAGTACTTC. This chain uses TRBV29-1 with TRBJ2-5; D perhaps matches TRBD1 (5 bases). V was pared by 1 base and J by 3 bases, with 9 bases between. Germline CDR1 reads SQVTM; CDR2 reads ANQGSEA. This CDR3 comprises 13 residues.

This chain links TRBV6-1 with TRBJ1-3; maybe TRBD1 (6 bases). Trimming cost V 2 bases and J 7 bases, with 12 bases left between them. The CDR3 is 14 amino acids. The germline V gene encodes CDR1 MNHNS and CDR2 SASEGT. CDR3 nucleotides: TGTGCCAGCAGTGAATACGGGGGCAAGAACACCATATATTTT. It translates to CASSEYGGKNTIYF.

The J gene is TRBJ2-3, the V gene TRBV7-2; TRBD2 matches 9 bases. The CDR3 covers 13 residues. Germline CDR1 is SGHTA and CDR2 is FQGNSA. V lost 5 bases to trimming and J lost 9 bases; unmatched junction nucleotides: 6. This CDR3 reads CASSPQRGETQYF. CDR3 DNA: TGTGCCAGCAGCCCACAGCGGGGGGAGACGCAGTATTTT.

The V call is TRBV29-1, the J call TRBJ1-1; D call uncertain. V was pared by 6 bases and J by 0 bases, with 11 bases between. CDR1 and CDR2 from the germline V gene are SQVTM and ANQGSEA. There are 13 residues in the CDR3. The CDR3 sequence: CSVRPRMNTEAFF. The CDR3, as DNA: TGCAGCGTGCGCCCCAGAATGAACACTGAAGCTTTCTTT.

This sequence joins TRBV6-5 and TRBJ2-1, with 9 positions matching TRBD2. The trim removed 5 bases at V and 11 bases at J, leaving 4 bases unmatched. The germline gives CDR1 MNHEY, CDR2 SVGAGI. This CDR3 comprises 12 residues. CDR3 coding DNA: TGTGCCAGCAGTCCTCTAGCGGGGAAGCAGTTCTTC. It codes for CASSPLAGKQFF.

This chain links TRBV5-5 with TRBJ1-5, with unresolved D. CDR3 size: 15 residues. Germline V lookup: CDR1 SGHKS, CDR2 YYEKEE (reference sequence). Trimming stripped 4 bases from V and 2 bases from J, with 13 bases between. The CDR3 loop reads CASSSGVRGNQPQHF. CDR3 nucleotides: TGTGCCAGCAGCAGCGGGGTTCGGGGCAATCAGCCCCAGCATTTT. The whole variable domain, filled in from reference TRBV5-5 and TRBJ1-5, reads DAGVTQSPTHLIKTRGQQVTLRCSPISGHKSVSWYQQVLGQGPQFIFQYYEKEERGRGNFPDRFSARQFPNYSSELNVNALLLGDSALYLCASSSGVRGNQPQHFGDGTRLSIL.

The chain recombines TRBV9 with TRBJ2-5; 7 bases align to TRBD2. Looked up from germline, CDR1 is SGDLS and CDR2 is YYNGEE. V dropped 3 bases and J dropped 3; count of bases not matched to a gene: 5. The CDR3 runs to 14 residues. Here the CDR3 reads CASSALGGKETQYF. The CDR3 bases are TGTGCCAGCAGCGCCCTCGGGGGGAAAGAGACCCAGTACTTC. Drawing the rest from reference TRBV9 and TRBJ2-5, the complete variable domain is DSGVTQTPKHLITATGQRVTLRCSPRSGDLSVYWYQQSLDQGLQFLIQYYNGEERAKGNILERFSAQQFPDLHSELNLSSLELGDSALYFCASSALGGKETQYFGPGTRLLVL.

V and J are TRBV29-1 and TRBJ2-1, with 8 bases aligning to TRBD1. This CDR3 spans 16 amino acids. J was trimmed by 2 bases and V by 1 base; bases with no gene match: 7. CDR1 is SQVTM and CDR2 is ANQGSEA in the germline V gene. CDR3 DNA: TGCAGCGTTGAAGGTGTAGGGACAGGAGCCTACAATGAGCAGTTCTTC. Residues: CSVEGVGTGAYNEQFF.

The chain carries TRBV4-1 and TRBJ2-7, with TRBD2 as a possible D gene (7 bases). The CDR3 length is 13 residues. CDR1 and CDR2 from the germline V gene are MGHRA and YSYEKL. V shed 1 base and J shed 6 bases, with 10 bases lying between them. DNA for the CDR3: TGCGCCAGCAGCCAAGGGGGGGGGCGCGAGCAGTACTTC. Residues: CASSQGGGREQYF.

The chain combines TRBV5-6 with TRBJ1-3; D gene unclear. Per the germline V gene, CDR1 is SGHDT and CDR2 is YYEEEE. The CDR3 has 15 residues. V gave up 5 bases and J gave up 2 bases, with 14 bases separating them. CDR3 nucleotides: TGTGCCAGCAGGCTATGGCTTCAGGCTGGAAACACCATATATTTT. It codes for CASRLWLQAGNTIYF.